This T cell receptor beta chain comes out of a study of blood T cell repertoires in COVID-19. This table comes from immunoSEQ multiplex PCR, and its TCRdb copy is limited to in-frame clones, with some not included. The sample lists 250,000 to 300,000 clones; around 81% were seen once. The CDR3 runs 15 residues. J gave up 0 bases and V 4 bases, and 2 bases lay outside the gene matches. Germline V gene sequence: CDR1 SGHTA, CDR2 FQGTGA. Sequencing input: peripheral blood. This sequence was found in a woman in her sixties with active or convalescent COVID-19. The V and J genes are TRBV7-3 and TRBJ2-7, with 11 bases lining up with TRBD1. The CDR3 sequence: CASSSGQGASYEQYF. The CDR3 DNA sequence: TGTGCCAGCAGCTCCGGACAGGGGGCCTCCTACGAGCAGTACTTC.